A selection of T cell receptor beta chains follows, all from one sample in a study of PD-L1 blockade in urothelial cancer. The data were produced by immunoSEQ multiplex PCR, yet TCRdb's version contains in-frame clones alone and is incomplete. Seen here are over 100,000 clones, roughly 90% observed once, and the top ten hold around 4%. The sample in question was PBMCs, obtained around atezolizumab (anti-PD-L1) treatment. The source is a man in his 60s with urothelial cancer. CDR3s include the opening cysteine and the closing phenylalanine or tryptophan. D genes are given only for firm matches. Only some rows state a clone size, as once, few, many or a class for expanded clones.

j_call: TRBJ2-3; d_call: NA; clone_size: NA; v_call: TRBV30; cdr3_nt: TGTGCCTGGAATCGACCGGGTCTAGATGGAGATACGCAGTATTTT; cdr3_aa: CAWNRPGLDGDTQYF
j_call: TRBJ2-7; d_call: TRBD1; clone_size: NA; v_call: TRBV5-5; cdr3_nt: TGTGCCAGCAGCTTGGAGGCAGGGGGCTACCTTCCCTACGAGCAGTACTTC; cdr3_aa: CASSLEAGGYLPYEQYF
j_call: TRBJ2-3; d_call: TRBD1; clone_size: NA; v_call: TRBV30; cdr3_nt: TGTGCCTGGAGTGACGGACAGGGGGCCACAGATACGCAGTATTTT; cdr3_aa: CAWSDGQGATDTQYF
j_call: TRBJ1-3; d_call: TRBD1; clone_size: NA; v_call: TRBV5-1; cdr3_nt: TGCGCCAGCAGCCCGGGACAGAGCTCTGGAAACACCATATATTTT; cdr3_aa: CASSPGQSSGNTIYF
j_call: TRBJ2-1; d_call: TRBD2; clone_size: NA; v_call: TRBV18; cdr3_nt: TGTGCCAGCTCACTTAGCGGGGAGAATGAGCAGTTCTTC; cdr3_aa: CASSLSGENEQFF
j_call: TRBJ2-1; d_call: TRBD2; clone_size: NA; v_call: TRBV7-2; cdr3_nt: TGTGCCAGCAGCTTAGGACTAGCGGGTTCCAATGAGCAGTTCTTC; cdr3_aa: CASSLGLAGSNEQFF
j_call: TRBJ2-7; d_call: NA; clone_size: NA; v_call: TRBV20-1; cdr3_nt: TGCAGTGCTAGTTCTCTCTACGAGCAGTACTTC; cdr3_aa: CSASSLYEQYF
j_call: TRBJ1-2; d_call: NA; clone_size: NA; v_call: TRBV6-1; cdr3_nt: TGTGCCAGCAGAGAGTCAGGGCACTATGGCTACACCTTC; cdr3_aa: CASRESGHYGYTF
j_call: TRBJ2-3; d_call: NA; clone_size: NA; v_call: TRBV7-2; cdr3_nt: TGTGCCAGCAGCTCGACGGGGTCCAACACAGATACGCAGTATTTT; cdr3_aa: CASSSTGSNTDTQYF
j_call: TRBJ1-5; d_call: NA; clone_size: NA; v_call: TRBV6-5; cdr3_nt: TGTGCCAGCGGGCAAGTCAATCAGCCCCAGCATTTT; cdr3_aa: CASGQVNQPQHF
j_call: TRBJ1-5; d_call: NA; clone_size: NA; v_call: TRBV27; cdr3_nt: TGTGCCAGCAGTTTTTCAGGTCCCAATCAGCCCCAGCATTTT; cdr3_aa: CASSFSGPNQPQHF
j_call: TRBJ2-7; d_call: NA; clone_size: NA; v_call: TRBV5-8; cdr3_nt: TGTGCCAGCAGCTTGGAGGGAGGACCGCTCCTAGAGCAGTACTTC; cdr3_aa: CASSLEGGPLLEQYF
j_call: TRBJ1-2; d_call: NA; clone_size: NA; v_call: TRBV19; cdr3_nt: TGTGCCAGTAGTTCGCATTCAGGGGTAGATGGCTACACCTTC; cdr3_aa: CASSSHSGVDGYTF
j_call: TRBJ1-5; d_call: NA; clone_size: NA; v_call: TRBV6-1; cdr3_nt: TGTGCCAGCAGTGAAGTCAGGGGTAACAATCAGCCCCAGCATTTT; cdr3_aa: CASSEVRGNNQPQHF
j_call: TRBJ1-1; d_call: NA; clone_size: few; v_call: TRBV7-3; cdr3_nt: TGTGCCAGCAGCTCTACTACTGCCGGGAACACTGAAGCTTTCTTT; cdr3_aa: CASSSTTAGNTEAFF
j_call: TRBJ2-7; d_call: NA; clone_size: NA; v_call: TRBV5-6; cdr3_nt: TGTGCCAGCAGCTTGGGGCACGGAGTGTACGAGCAGTACTTC; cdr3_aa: CASSLGHGVYEQYF
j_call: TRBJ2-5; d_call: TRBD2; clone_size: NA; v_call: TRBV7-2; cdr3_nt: TGTGCCAGCAGCTCCGGAGCTAGCGGGGGGGCGGAGACCCAGTACTTC; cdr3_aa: CASSSGASGGAETQYF
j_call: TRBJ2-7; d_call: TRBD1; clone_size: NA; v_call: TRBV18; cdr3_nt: TGTGCCAGCTCACAAGGACAGGGGTACACCTACGAGCAGTACTTC; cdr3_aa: CASSQGQGYTYEQYF
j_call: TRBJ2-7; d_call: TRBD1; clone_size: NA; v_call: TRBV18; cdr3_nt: TGTGCCAGCTCACCGGGGGACAGCTCCTACGAGCAGTACTTC; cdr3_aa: CASSPGDSSYEQYF
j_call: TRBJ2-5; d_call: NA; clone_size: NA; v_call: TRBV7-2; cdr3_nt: TGTGCCAGCAGCTTAGCGGCTAGACCCCAGGAGACCCAGTACTTC; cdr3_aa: CASSLAARPQETQYF
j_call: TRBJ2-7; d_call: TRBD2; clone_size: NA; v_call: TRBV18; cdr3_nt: TGTGCCAGCTCACAACTAGCGGGAGCCTCCCCGAACGAGCAGTACTTC; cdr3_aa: CASSQLAGASPNEQYF
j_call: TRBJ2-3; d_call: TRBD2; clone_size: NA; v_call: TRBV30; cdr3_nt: TGTGCCTATTCCGGGACTAGAAACACAGATACGCAGTATTTT; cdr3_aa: CAYSGTRNTDTQYF
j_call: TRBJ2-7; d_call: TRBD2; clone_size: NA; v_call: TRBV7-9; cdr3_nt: TGTGCCAGCAGCCCGGCCGAGGGCGGGAGTTGGTCCTACGAGCAGTACTTC; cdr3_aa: CASSPAEGGSWSYEQYF
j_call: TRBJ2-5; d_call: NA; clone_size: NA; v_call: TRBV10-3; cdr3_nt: TGTGCCATCGGGGACTCGACACAAGAGACCCAGTACTTC; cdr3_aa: CAIGDSTQETQYF
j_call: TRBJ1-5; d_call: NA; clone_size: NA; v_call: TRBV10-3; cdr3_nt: TGTGCCACCCAATCGTCCGGTAATAGCAATCAGCCCCAGCATTTT; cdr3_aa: CATQSSGNSNQPQHF
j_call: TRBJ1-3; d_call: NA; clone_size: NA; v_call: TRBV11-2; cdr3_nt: TGTGCCAGCAGCTTAGCACGGGGATCTTGGACTGGAAACACCATATATTTT; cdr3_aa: CASSLARGSWTGNTIYF
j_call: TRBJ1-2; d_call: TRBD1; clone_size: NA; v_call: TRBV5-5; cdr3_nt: TGTGCCAGCAGCCCTGGACAGGGGGTGCTTGGTGGCTACACCTTC; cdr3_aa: CASSPGQGVLGGYTF
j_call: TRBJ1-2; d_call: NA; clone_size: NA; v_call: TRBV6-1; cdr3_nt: TGTGCCAGCAATCTATATAACTATGGCTACACCTTC; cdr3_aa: CASNLYNYGYTF
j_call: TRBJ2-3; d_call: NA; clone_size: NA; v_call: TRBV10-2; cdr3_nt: TGCGCCAGCAGTGCTGGGGGGGATACGCAGTATTTT; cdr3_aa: CASSAGGDTQYF
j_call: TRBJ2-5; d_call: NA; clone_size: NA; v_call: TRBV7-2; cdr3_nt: TGTGCCAGCAGTCAGGGCACTCAAGAGACCCAGTACTTC; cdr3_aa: CASSQGTQETQYF
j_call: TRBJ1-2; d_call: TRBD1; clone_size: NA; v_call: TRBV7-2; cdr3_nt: TGTGCCAGCAGCTTAGCCGGGACAGGGGGCGGTAACTATGGCTACACCTTC; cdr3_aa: CASSLAGTGGGNYGYTF
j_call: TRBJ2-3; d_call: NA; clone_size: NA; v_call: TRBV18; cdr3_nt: TGTGCCAGCTCAGGTCCGGGAGCTCCAGATACGCAGTATTTT; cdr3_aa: CASSGPGAPDTQYF
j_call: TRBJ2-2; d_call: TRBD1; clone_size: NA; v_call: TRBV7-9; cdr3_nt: TGTGCCAGCAGCAACAGGGGGACCGGGGAGCTGTTTTTT; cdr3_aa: CASSNRGTGELFF
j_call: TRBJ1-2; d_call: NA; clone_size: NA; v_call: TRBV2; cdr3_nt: TGTGCCAGCTCGAGGCTAAATGGCTATGGCTACACCTTC; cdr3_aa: CASSRLNGYGYTF
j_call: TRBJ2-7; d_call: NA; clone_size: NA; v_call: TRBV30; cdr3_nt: TGTGCCTGGAGTGTACTAGGACTCGACTACGAGCAGTACTTC; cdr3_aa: CAWSVLGLDYEQYF
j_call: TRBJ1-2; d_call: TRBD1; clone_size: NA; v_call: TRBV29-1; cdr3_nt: TGCAGCGTTGAAGATCAGTATAGGGACAGGGGCTACACCTTC; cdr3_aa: CSVEDQYRDRGYTF
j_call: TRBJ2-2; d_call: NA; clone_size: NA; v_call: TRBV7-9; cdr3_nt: TGTGCCAGCAGCGTAAGGGGTCCGAACACCGGGGAGCTGTTTTTT; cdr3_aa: CASSVRGPNTGELFF
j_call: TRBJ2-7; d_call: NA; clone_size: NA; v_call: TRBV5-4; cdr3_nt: TGTGCCAGCACCCACGGAGGGAGGCCCTACGAGCAGTACTTC; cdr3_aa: CASTHGGRPYEQYF
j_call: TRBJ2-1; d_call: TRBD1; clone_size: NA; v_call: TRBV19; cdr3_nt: TGTGCCAGTAGCGCACGTTGGACAGGGAACAATGATGAGCAGTTCTTC; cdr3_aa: CASSARWTGNNDEQFF
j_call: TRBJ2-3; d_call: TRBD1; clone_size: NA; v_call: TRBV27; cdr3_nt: TGTGCCAGCCGACGACTCTGGGACAGGGACTCAGATACGCAGTATTTT; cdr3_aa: CASRRLWDRDSDTQYF
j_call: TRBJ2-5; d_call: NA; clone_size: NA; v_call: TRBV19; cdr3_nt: TGTGCCAGTAGTATGGGACATGAGACCCAGTACTTC; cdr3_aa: CASSMGHETQYF
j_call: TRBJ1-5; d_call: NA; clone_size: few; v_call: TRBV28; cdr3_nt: TGTGCCAGCAGTTTAATCAGGGGAAGCAATCAGCCCCAGCATTTT; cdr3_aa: CASSLIRGSNQPQHF
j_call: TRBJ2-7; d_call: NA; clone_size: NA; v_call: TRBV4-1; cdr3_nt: TGCGCCAGCAGCCAAGAAGGGACACTGGGGGAGCAGTACTTC; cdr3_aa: CASSQEGTLGEQYF
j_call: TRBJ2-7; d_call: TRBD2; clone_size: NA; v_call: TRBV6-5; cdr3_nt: TGTGCCAGCAGTGTTGCACTAGCGGGAACCTACGAGCAGTACTTC; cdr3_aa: CASSVALAGTYEQYF
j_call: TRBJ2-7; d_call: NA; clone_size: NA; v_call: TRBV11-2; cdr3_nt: TGTGCCAGCAGCTTAGCTCAGGGGGGAATCGGCTTCTCCTACGAGCAGTACTTC; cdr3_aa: CASSLAQGGIGFSYEQYF
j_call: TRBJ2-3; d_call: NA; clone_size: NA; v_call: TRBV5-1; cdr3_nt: TGCGCCAGCAGCTTGCTGGGCAGCGGGTCGACAGATACGCAGTATTTT; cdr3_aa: CASSLLGSGSTDTQYF
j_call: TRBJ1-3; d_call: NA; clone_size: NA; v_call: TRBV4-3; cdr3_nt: TGCGCCAGCAGCCAAGATCTCGGAAACACCATATATTTT; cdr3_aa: CASSQDLGNTIYF
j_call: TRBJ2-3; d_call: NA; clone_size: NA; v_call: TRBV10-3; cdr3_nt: TGTGCCATCAGTTCCTCGACGGAGGGCGCAGATACGCAGTATTTT; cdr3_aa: CAISSSTEGADTQYF
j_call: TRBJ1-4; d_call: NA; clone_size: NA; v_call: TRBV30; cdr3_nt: TGTGCCTGGAGTCGGGGGTATGCCAATGAAAAACTGTTTTTT; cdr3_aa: CAWSRGYANEKLFF
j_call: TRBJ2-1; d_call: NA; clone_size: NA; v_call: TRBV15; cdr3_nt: TGTGCCACCAGCAGAGGGATGAGGGCGGACCGGGACAATGAGCAGTTCTTC; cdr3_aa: CATSRGMRADRDNEQFF
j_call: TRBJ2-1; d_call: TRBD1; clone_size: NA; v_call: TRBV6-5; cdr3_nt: TGTGCCAGCAGGCGATCCGGGACAGGGCACGGTGAGCAGTTCTTC; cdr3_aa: CASRRSGTGHGEQFF
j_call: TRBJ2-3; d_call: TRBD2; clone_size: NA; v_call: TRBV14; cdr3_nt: TGTGCCAGCAGCCAAGCGGGACTAGCGGGGGGGATCGCAGATACGCAGTATTTT; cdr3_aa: CASSQAGLAGGIADTQYF
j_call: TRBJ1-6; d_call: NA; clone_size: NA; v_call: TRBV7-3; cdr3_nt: TGTGCCAGCAGCCCCGACGACGGCCGGGGTTCACCCCTCCACTTT; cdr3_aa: CASSPDDGRGSPLHF
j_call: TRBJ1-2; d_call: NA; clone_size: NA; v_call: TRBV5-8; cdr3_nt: TGTGCCAGCAGCTTGGGCGGAATCTATGGCTACACCTTC; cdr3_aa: CASSLGGIYGYTF
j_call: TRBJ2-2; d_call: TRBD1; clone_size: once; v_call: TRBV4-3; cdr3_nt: TGCGCCAGCAGCCACCAGCCGGGACAGGACGGCGGGGAGCTGTTTTTT; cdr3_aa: CASSHQPGQDGGELFF